The 19 T cell receptor beta chains listed next were all sequenced from one sample in a study of human T cells and chemical hapten exposure. From the RACE reads, TCRdb called clonotypes with MiXCR, one entry per CDR3 protein. The sample gives about 100,000 distinct CDR3 sequences, 8% to 13% of which show up once; approximately 4% is in the top ten. Time point described: patch test 1, 2 weeks after DPC sensitization. Indicated treatment: therapeutic diphenylcyclopropenone sensitization with weekly scalp DPC. Sequenced material: whole blood, taken in connection with sensitization to the hapten diphenylcyclopropenone (DPC). These TCRs come from a woman aged 35 to 49 with alopecia areata. Some clones in this sample may be carry-over from other donors' samples.

A few counts support this clonotype. V is TRBV28 and J is TRBJ1-2; D gene unclear. In germline, CDR1 is MDHEN, CDR2 SYDVKM. The ends were cut back, 2 bases at V and 8 bases at J, with 9 bases in the middle. The length of the CDR3 is 12 residues. Written as DNA, the CDR3 is TGTGCCAGCAGTTTACGGGTTAGCGGCTACACCTTC. The encoded protein is CASSLRVSGYTF.

This clonotype appeared a few times. This chain joins TRBV28 and TRBJ2-5; 11 nucleotides line up with TRBD1. J lost 5 bases, V lost 6 bases, and 5 bases had no gene match. The CDR3 has 14 amino acids. Germline V lookup: CDR1 MDHEN, CDR2 SYDVKM. CDR3 protein: CASRWTGGEETQYF. The DNA of the CDR3 is TGTGCCAGCAGGTGGACAGGGGGCGAGGAGACCCAGTACTTC.

This clonotype occurred many times. The chain has TRBV28 and TRBJ1-3, with a tentative D call TRBD1 (5 bases). Per germline, CDR1 MDHEN and CDR2 SYDVKM. With 4 bases removed from V and 8 bases from J, the gap between germline ends came to 21 bases. CDR3 size: 16 residues. CDR3: CASSSHPGPGSDTIYF. The CDR3, as DNA: TGTGCCAGCAGTTCCCACCCGGGACCAGGATCAGACACCATATATTTT.

The rearrangement joins TRBV28 to TRBJ2-1, with D tentatively TRBD1 (5 bases). Germline V CDR1 and CDR2: MDHEN, SYDVKM. The CDR3 spans 16 residues. With 5 bases removed from V and 4 bases from J, the gap between germline ends came to 18 bases. CDR3 coding DNA: TGTGCCAGCAGTCCCTCGACAGTTCCCCGTTACAATGAGCAGTTCTTC. Protein product: CASSPSTVPRYNEQFF. Combining the CDR3 with reference TRBV28 and TRBJ2-1 gives the whole variable domain DVKVTQSSRYLVKRTGEKVFLECVQDMDHENMFWYRQDPGLGLRLIYFSYDVKMKEKGDIPEGYSVSREKKERFSLILESASTNQTSMYLCASSPSTVPRYNEQFFGPGTRLTVL.

Regarding this clonotype: A read error is possible here, since a much larger clone lies one base away. The genes are TRBV6-1 and TRBJ2-7, with D unresolved. CDR1 is MNHNS, CDR2 SASEGT, per germline. The CDR3 runs to 13 residues. V dropped 6 bases and J dropped 5 bases, with 14 bases sitting between them. DNA for the CDR3: TGTGCCAGCAGAAGACCAGAAGTCGACGAGCAGTACTTC. Amino acids: CASRRPEVDEQYF.

The J gene is TRBJ1-3, the V gene TRBV7-2; D remains unclear. The CDR3 extends over 15 amino acids. The V gene's germline CDR1 is SGHTA and CDR2 FQGNSA. V lost 6 bases and J lost 2, with 14 bases in between. The CDR3 loop is CASRGLGHTGNTIYF. For the CDR3, the DNA is TGTGCCAGCAGGGGCCTAGGGCACACTGGAAACACCATATATTTT.

This clonotype was seen ten or more times. The CDR3 region is CASSEVRGEGYTF. CDR3 DNA sequence: TGTGCCAGCAGTGAAGTGAGGGGAGAAGGCTACACCTTC. The genes are TRBV2 and TRBJ1-2; a possible D gene is TRBD1 (5 bases). Trimming stripped 1 base from V and 8 bases from J, with 11 bases between. This CDR3 is 13 amino acids long. Germline V gene data show CDR1 as SNHLY and CDR2 as FYNNEI.

About this clonotype: The DNA is omitted, as the CDR3 cannot be located on it reliably, and the CDR3 follows TCRdb's listing. The chain carries TRBV6-2 or TRBV6-3 and TRBJ2-2; the table's D call TRBD2 went unverified against the DNA. With termini counted, the CDR3 has 16 amino acids. Germline CDR1 reads MNHEY; CDR2 reads SVGEGT. CDR3: CASISEGNWTPGSCFF.

This clonotype turned up a few times. This chain uses TRBV10-2 with TRBJ2-3; TRBD2 aligns across 14 bases. The CDR3 has 15 amino acids. Germline trimming cut 1 base from V and 6 bases from J; bases unmatched to any gene: 0. CDR1 is WSHSY, CDR2 SAAADI, per germline. The CDR3 sequence: CASSEWTSGGDTQYF. The CDR3, as DNA: TGCGCCAGCAGTGAGTGGACTAGCGGGGGGGATACGCAGTATTTT.

This clonotype appeared a few times. The V gene is TRBV10-3, the J gene TRBJ2-7, with TRBD1 matching 11 bases. The CDR3 has 14 residues. With V trimmed by 8 bases and J by 6 bases, 9 bases remained unmatched. Germline CDR1 reads ENHRY; CDR2 reads SYGVKD. The DNA of the CDR3 is TGTGCCATCCGTAGTGCGGACAGGGGGCGCGAGCAGTACTTC. This encodes CAIRSADRGREQYF.

The V gene is TRBV2, the J gene TRBJ2-7; the match to TRBD2 covers 11 bases. This CDR3 is built from 18 residues. V dropped 2 bases and J dropped 0; count of bases not matched to a gene: 9. Germline V gene lookup returns CDR1 SNHLY and CDR2 FYNNEI. The CDR3 DNA reads as TGTGCCAGCAGTGAATGGGCTAGCGGGGGGTACCGCTCCTACGAGCAGTACTTC. This codes for CASSEWASGGYRSYEQYF.

This clonotype was observed a few times. The J gene is TRBJ1-2, the V gene TRBV6-1, with 7 bases lining up with TRBD1. Germline trimming cut 9 bases from V and 2 bases from J; bases unmatched to any gene: 12. The CDR3 totals 15 residues. From germline, CDR1 is MNHNS and CDR2 SASEGT. CDR3 nucleotide sequence: TGTGCCAGTTTTAAGACAGGGACCGTGAACTATGGCTACACCTTC. The encoded protein is CASFKTGTVNYGYTF.

The chain employs TRBV10-3 and TRBJ2-7; tentative D call: TRBD1 (5 bases). Trimming shortened V by 11 bases and J by 7 bases, and 18 bases separated the two germline ends. The CDR3 loop spans 12 amino acids. Germline V gives CDR1 ENHRY, CDR2 SYGVKD. CDR3 sequence reads: CASGPVLGEQYF. As DNA, the CDR3 is TGTGCCTCAGGGCCTGTCCTGGGGGAGCAGTACTTC.

This clonotype was picked up many times. The rearrangement links TRBV12-3 or TRBV12-4 to TRBJ2-7; 9 nucleotides align to TRBD1. Trimming cost V 5 bases and J 5 bases; bases outside gene matches: 10. The CDR3 extends over 15 amino acids. The DNA of the CDR3 is TGTGCCAGCAGTCCCACCGGGACAGGGTACCACGAGCAGTACTTC. Translation gives CASSPTGTGYHEQYF.

This clonotype has at least ten counts. This chain links TRBV20-1 with TRBJ1-6; tentative D call: TRBD1 (5 bases). With 6 bases removed from V and 0 bases from J, the gap between germline ends came to 15 bases. Germline CDR1 reads DFQATT; CDR2 reads SNEGSKA (reference sequence). The CDR3 length is 16 residues. The CDR3 protein is CSATRQRSSYNSPLHF. As DNA, the CDR3 is TGCAGTGCCACCCGACAGAGGAGCTCCTATAATTCACCCCTCCACTTT.

A few counts support this clonotype. The chain carries TRBV28 and TRBJ2-7; D unclear. Trimming took off 4 bases at V and 4 bases at J, with 5 bases between the two ends. Germline CDR1 reads MDHEN; CDR2 reads SYDVKM. CDR3 length: 11 residues. The DNA of the CDR3 is TGTGCCAGCAGTTCCGTATACGAGCAGTACTTC. Residues: CASSSVYEQYF.

The J gene is TRBJ2-7, the V gene TRBV6-1; 7 bases are shared with TRBD2. This CDR3 comprises 14 residues. Germline V CDR1 and CDR2: MNHNS, SASEGT. Losses at the gene ends were 10 bases for V and 3 bases for J; bases not matched to a gene: 12. The DNA for the CDR3 is TGTGCCACACACACGAGAGGCGGGAGCTACGAGCAGTACTTC. Residues: CATHTRGGSYEQYF.

This clonotype has just a few counts. The chain is built from TRBV4-3 and TRBJ2-1; D may be TRBD1 (6 bases). There are 15 residues in the CDR3. The germline V gene encodes CDR1 LGHNA and CDR2 YSLEER. Trimming took off 3 bases at V and 3 bases at J, with 12 bases between the two ends. The CDR3 nucleotides are TGCGCCAGCAGCCAGTTCACAGGGATCTACAATGAGCAGTTCTTC. Its translation: CASSQFTGIYNEQFF.

This clonotype has a handful of counts. The V and J genes are TRBV12-5 and TRBJ2-3, with TRBD1 matching over 7 bases. CDR3 size: 15 residues. V trimming: 4 bases; J trimming: 5 bases; junction bases outside the gene matches: 9. The germline V gene has CDR1 LGHNT and CDR2 FRNRAP. The CDR3 DNA reads as TGTGCTAGTGGTTCGACAGGGCCCCCCGGAGATACGCAGTATTTT. Translated: CASGSTGPPGDTQYF. Together with reference TRBV12-5 and TRBJ2-3, the CDR3 gives the full variable domain: DARVTQTPRHKVTEMGQEVTMRCQPILGHNTVFWYRQTMMQGLELLAYFRNRAPLDDSGMPKDRFSAEMPDATLATLKIQPSEPRDSAVYFCASGSTGPPGDTQYFGPGTRLTVL.